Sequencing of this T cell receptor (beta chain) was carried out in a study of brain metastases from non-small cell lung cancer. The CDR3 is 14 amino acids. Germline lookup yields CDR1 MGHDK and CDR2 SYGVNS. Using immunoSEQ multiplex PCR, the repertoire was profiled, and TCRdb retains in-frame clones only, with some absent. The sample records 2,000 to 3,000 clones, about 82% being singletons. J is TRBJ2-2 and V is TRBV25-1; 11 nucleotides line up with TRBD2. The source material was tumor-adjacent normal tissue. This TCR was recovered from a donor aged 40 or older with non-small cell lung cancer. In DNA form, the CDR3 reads TGTGCTAGCGGGGGGGCTGGGGACACCGGGGAGCTGTTTTTT. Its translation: CASGGAGDTGELFF.